This TCR beta chain is drawn from a study of T cell changes during pregnancy in multiple sclerosis. Sequencing used immunoSEQ multiplex PCR; TCRdb keeps in-frame clones, though not all of them. The sample carries 99,000 or so clones, approximately 93% recorded once. CDR1 and CDR2 (germline): SSHAT, FNYEAQ (reference sequence). This CDR3 is 14 amino acids long. The V end lost 5 bases, the J end lost 5 bases, and 16 bases lay between the germline ends. The chain employs TRBV7-7 and TRBJ2-7, with a weak D call TRBD1 (6 bases). Sample: peripheral blood, taken after pregnancy. The clonotype comes from a female donor with multiple sclerosis, enrolled in a pregnancy study. The CDR3 bases are TGTGCCAGCAGCCCGGACAACAGGGTCCACGAGCAGTACTTC. This encodes CASSPDNRVHEQYF. Full variable domain (outside the CDR3, taken from reference TRBV7-7 and TRBJ2-7): GAGVSQSPRYKVTKRGQDVTLRCDPISSHATLYWYQQALGQGPEFLTYFNYEAQPDKSGLPSDRFSAERPEGSISTLTIQRTEQRDSAMYRCASSPDNRVHEQYFGPGTRLTVT.